The present TCR beta chain was sequenced within a study of Ad26.COV2.S vaccination and SARS-CoV-2 variants. Germline CDR1 is SGHRS and CDR2 is YFSETQ. The germline V and J ends were trimmed by 4 bases and 2 bases, with 12 bases remaining between them. The CDR3 is 14 amino acids. Noted treatment: 19 received Ad26.COV2.S at low or high dose, single or two shots; 5 received placebo; per-sample allocation not given. Day 63 following the first vaccine or placebo injection was when the samples were taken. Assay used: immunoSEQ multiplex PCR; TCRdb lists only in-frame clones, some missing. The sample yields around 300,000 clones, less than 90% seen once.

This clonotype originated in a person aged 18 to 59 who received the Ad26.COV2.S COVID-19 vaccine or a placebo. The sequences come from peripheral blood, collected in a trial of Ad26.COV2.S vaccine versus placebo. The chain employs TRBV5-1 and TRBJ1-2; the D is unclear. The CDR3 DNA follows: TGCGCCAGCAGCCGGAAGGCGGAGAACTATGGCTACACCTTC. Protein sequence: CASSRKAENYGYTF.